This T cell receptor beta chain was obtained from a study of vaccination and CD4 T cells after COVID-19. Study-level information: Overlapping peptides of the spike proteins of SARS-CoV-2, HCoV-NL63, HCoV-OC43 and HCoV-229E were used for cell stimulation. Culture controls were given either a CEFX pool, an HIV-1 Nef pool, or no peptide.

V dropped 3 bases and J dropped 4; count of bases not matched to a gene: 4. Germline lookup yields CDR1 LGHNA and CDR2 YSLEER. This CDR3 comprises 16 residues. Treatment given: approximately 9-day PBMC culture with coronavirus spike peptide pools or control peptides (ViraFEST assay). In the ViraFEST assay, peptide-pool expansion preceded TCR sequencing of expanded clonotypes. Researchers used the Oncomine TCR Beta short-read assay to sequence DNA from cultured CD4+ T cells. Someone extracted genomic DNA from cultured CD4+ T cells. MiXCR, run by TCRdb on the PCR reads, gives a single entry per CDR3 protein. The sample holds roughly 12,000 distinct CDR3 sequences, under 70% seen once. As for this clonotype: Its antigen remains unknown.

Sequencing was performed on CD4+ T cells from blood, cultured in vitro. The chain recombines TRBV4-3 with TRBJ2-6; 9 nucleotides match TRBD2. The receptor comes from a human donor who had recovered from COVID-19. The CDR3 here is CASSQGLASGANVLTF. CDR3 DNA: TGCGCCAGCAGCCAGGGACTAGCCTCCGGGGCCAACGTCCTGACTTTC.